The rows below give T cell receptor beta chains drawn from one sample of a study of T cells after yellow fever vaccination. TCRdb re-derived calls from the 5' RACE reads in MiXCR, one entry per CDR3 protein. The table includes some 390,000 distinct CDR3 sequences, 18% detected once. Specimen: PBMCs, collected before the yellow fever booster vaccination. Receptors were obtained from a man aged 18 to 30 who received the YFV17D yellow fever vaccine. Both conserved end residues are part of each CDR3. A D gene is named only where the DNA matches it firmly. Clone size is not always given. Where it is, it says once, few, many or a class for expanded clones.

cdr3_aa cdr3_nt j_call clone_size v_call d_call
CASSLGQELPGYTF TGTGCCAGCAGCTTAGGGCAGGAGCTTCCTGGCTACACCTTC TRBJ1-2 few TRBV5-5 .
CASRSVGGPYNEQFF TGCGCCAGCAGATCCGTGGGAGGACCTTACAATGAGCAGTTCTTC TRBJ2-1 . TRBV4-1 .
CASSYAAEGTQYF TGTGCCAGCAGTTACGCCGCGGAAGGGACCCAGTACTTC TRBJ2-5 few TRBV6-2/TRBV6-3 .
CASSVHLNTEAFF TGTGCCAGCAGCGTACACCTGAACACTGAAGCTTTCTTT TRBJ1-1 few TRBV7-8 .
CASSPSGGFSPEQYF TGTGCCAGCAGTCCCAGCGGGGGGTTCTCTCCCGAGCAGTACTTC TRBJ2-7 few TRBV6-6 TRBD2
CSARGYGQGDQPQHF TGCAGTGCTAGAGGGTACGGGCAGGGAGATCAGCCCCAGCATTTT TRBJ1-5 . TRBV20-1 .
CASSPQGSGPNTGELFF TGTGCCAGCTCACCACAGGGTTCTGGACCGAACACCGGGGAGCTGTTTTTT TRBJ2-2 . TRBV18 .
CASRPTLEGYEQYF TGTGCCAGCCGACCTACCTTGGAGGGATACGAGCAGTACTTC TRBJ2-7 . TRBV7-9 .
CSARGQTGQWYGYTF TGCAGTGCTAGGGGCCAGACAGGCCAATGGTATGGCTACACCTTC TRBJ1-2 few TRBV20-1 .
CASSLAAGVTTDTQYF TGTGCCAGCAGCTTGGCAGCGGGGGTTACCACAGATACGCAGTATTTT TRBJ2-3 . TRBV5-6 TRBD2
CASSQGEGGGQPQHF TGCGCCAGCAGCCAAGGAGAAGGGGGAGGGCAGCCCCAGCATTTT TRBJ1-5 once TRBV4-3 .
CASSVGQGSYTGELFF TGTGCCAGCAGCGTGGGACAGGGAAGCTACACCGGGGAGCTGTTTTTT TRBJ2-2 . TRBV9 TRBD1
CASSPHGGTPNTGELFF TGTGCCAGCAGCCCCCATGGGGGGACTCCGAACACCGGGGAGCTGTTTTTT TRBJ2-2 . TRBV7-9 .
CASSFQGLITEAFF TGTGCCAGCAGCTTTCAGGGGTTGATTACTGAAGCTTTCTTT TRBJ1-1 . TRBV5-5 .
CASHDTASTDTQYF TGCGCCAGCCACGATACAGCTAGCACAGATACGCAGTATTTT TRBJ2-3 many TRBV5-1 .
CASSPLHF TGTGCCAGCTCACCCCTCCACTTT TRBJ1-6 . TRBV7-6 .
CASTVATSGGGTDTQYF TGTGCCAGCACCGTTGCGACTAGCGGGGGGGGCACAGATACGCAGTATTTT TRBJ2-3 . TRBV7-2 TRBD2
CSASAPDRSYEQYF TGCAGTGCTTCGGCCCCGGACAGGTCCTACGAGCAGTACTTC TRBJ2-7 . TRBV20-1 TRBD1
CAISQGTDYGYTF TGTGCCATTTCACAGGGGACGGACTATGGCTACACCTTC TRBJ1-2 few TRBV10-3 TRBD1